This TCR beta chain was captured in a study of blood T cells in healthy people across ages (dated by TCRdb to the mid-2010s). About the full investigation: In model experiments, template switching captured roughly one uniquely barcoded TCR beta cDNA molecule for every two T cells. The study measured age-related changes in TCR beta repertoire diversity using deep sequencing normalized with unique cDNA molecular identifiers. Donors were grouped into four age groups: young (average approximately 15 years), middle-aged (about 40), aged (about 60) and long-lived (about 82). Using the same blood draw, the study looked at two additional independent replicas of 1 million unique cDNA reads for two donors, one aged 18 to 30 and the other aged 80 or older.

The CDR3 contains 14 residues, cysteine and phenylalanine counted. The kept DNA is CDR3 alone, 42 bases in frame from the first base. Trimming costs V 0 bases and J 6 bases, and their ends lie 11 bases apart. As encoded in the germline V gene (reference sequence), CDR1 is GTSNPN while CDR2 is SVGIG. This clonotype has only one observation. Its antigen is still unknown. Per-base qualities were not stored, and no clone one base away is much larger. Summary of the overall study and its limitations: Because profiling used bulk unsorted PBMCs, naive and antigen-experienced compartments could not be compared conclusively. The long-lived group showed more naive CD4+ T cells, fewer expanded clones and increased TCR diversity than the aged group, suggesting age selection. Total diversity estimates from one million sequenced T cells were considered lower bounds and underestimates. Observed TCR beta diversity correlated strongly with the percentage of naive T cells measured by flow cytometry. As age increased, observed TCR beta diversity per million T cells dropped in a roughly linear way, and a significant reduction was already evident by age 40. The CMV infection status of donors was not known, potentially confounding age-related changes in expanded clonotypes.

The donors were a few dozen Caucasian individuals from Russia, aged about 6 to 100 years, who were systemically healthy. Each donor gave approximately 9.3 milliliters of peripheral blood, collected into EDTA-treated Vacutainer tubes. Ficoll-Paque density-gradient centrifugation was used to isolate PBMCs, with at least 7 million per sample. Trizol reagent was used to extract total RNA from PBMCs, with at least 5 micrograms per sample. Naive CD45RAhigh/CD27high T cell percentages were measured by flow cytometry on a PBMC aliquot from every donor. The receptor library was made with 5' RACE. For sequencing, an Illumina HiSeq 2500 was employed. The second PCR ran for roughly 7 to 11 cycles and used a J-beta primer mix along with a sample-barcoded 5' primer. Each TCR beta cDNA molecule received a unique molecular identifier from a template-switch 5' adaptor carrying 12 random nucleotides. Each sample yielded at least 2.5 million CDR3-containing paired-end reads. All of the RNA was converted into first-strand cDNA using the Mint cDNA synthesis kit, with a TRBC-specific oligonucleotide serving as the primer. All cDNA was treated with uracil-DNA glycosylase and then went through a first 18-cycle PCR with the universal primers M1SS and BC2_uni_R. In the paper's pipeline: Each sample was normalized by randomly selecting 1 million high-quality reads, each carrying a distinct molecular identifier. Reads sharing molecular identifiers were discarded rather than binned into consensus sequences. CDR3 identification, clonotype clustering and error correction used MiTCR with a Q25 quality threshold and the strictest error-elimination algorithm. A nonparametric unseen species model using Euler transformation provided a lower-bound estimate of total TCR beta diversity. Using fastp at Q25 and MiXCR, TCRdb reprocessed the public reads and kept productive beta chains. All rows with the same CDR3 protein become a single entry with the most common DNA and genes. The V and J calls were determined by TCRdb, not by the authors. This sample is represented by approximately 800,000 distinct CDR3 sequences; around 24% of them were singletons. Clones ranked in the top ten supply roughly 3.1% of the sample.

The data also belong to a second study, concerning T cells of mothers and their children. From the second report: Nine systemically healthy Caucasian individuals, comprising three mothers and their six children, were included as donors. cDNA synthesis used all of the extracted RNA, with approximately 1.6 ug of RNA in each 15 ul reaction. In the second PCR, the M1S primer introduced both the sample barcodes and 2-4 random nucleotides. Over 8 million TCR beta CDR3 reads were obtained for each mother, and millions of reads were obtained for each child. Thymic selection shapes the output of TCR recombination in a similar way in related and unrelated pairs, and inherited differences have a minor effect. Related mother-child pairs always showed normalized repertoire overlap that was slightly higher than in unrelated mother-child pairs, though the difference was never significant. With a sensitivity of about 100 clones per million clonotypes, no persistent microchimeric T cell clones were detected. To look for features that set related mother-child pairs apart from unrelated individuals, the researchers ran deep NGS to compare the TCR beta repertoires of mothers and children. The mean age was approximately 41 +/- 4 years for the mothers and approximately 11 +/- 4 years for the children. After adapters were ligated using NEBNext reagents, the libraries underwent 100+100 nt paired-end sequencing on an Illumina HiSeq 2000. To prevent cross-contamination, the mother and child libraries were prepared a month apart and were sequenced in separate runs. For each donor, between roughly 500,000 and 2,100,000 distinct TCR beta clonotypes were identified. Naive TCR beta clonotypes were estimated from low-frequency clonotypes matched to each donor's FACS-determined naive share, without sorting.

The sample consisted of blood. The receptor's source is a boy between 5 and 17 years old in good health. The chain is encoded by TRBV30 joined to TRBJ2-2, with the D gene not clear enough to name. This receptor has the CDR3 CAWSVSAKAGELFF. The nucleotides read TGTGCCTGGAGTGTAAGCGCCAAGGCCGGGGAGCTGTTTTTT. Full variable domain (CDR3 extended with the reference TRBV30 and TRBJ2-2 proteins): SQTIHQWPATLVQPVGSPLSLECTVEGTSNPNLYWYRQAAGRGLQLLFYSVGIGQISSEVPQNLSASRPQDRQFILSSKKLLLSDSGFYLCAWSVSAKAGELFFGEGSRLTVL.